The clone carrying this TCR beta chain appeared once. Its antigen remains unidentified. The CDR3 is 12 residues long. Germline CDR1 is SQVTM and CDR2 is ANQGSEA. V dropped 4 bases and J dropped 6 bases, with 10 bases sitting between them. This sample is part of a study of tumor-infiltrating lymphocytes in primary liver carcinoma. Study as a whole: Tumors measured roughly 4.2 to 11 cm and were stage T1-T3 N0M0. Overall study findings and caveats: Tumor region pairs shared more overlap than did tumor-adjacent and tumor-blood pairs. With p = 0.039, the top-250-clone fraction in tumors significantly exceeded that in blood.

Starting material for RNA and DNA co-extraction consisted of about 20-30 mg of unsorted bulk tissue. Among the patients, all had chronic HBV infection and none had been treated. The template, about 550 ng total RNA, yielded TCR beta cDNA made with a constant-region primer. Slightly modified ARM-PCR served as the procedure for the TCR beta libraries. These libraries came from three rounds of nested multiplex PCR. Amplification in the first two PCR rounds was performed using TRBV1-TRBV30 forward primers and a C-beta reverse primer for roughly 10 cycles each. From the multiplex PCR reads, TCRdb called clonotypes with MiXCR, one entry per CDR3 protein. The repertoire holds approximately 80,000 distinct CDR3 sequences, with under 75% as singletons.

V usage is TRBV29-1 and J usage is TRBJ2-1; D call uncertain. Input material: tumor-adjacent normal liver tissue. This clonotype originated in a man aged 35 to 55 with primary liver carcinoma and hepatitis B virus infection. CDR3 sequence (DNA): TGCAGCGTTGGGGGTTGGAGCAATGAGCAGTTCTTC. It specifies CSVGGWSNEQFF.